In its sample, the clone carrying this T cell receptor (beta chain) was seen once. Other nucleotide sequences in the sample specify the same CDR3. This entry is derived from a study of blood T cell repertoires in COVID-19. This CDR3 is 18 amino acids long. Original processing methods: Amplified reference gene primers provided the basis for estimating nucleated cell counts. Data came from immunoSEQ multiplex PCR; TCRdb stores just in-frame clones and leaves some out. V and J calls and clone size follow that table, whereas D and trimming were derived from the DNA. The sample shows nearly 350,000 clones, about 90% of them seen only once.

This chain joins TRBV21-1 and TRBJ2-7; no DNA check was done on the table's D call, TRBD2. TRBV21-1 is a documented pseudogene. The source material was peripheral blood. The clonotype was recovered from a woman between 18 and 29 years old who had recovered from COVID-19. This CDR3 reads CASSRPGLAGETGLVQYV. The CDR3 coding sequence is TGTGCCAGCAGCAGACCGGGACTAGCGGGAGAGACGGGTTTGGTGCAGTACGTC.